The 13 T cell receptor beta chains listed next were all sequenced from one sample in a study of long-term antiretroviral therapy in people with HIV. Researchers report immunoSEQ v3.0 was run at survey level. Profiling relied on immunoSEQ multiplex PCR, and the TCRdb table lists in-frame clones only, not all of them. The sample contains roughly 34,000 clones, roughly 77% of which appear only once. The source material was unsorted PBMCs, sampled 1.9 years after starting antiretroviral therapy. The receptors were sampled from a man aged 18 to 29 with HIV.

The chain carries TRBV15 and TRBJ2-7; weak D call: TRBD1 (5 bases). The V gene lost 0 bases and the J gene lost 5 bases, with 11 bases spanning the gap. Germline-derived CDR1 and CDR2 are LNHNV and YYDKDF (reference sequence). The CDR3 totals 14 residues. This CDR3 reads CATSRDGVGHEQYV. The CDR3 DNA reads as TGTGCCACCAGCAGAGACGGCGTGGGGCACGAGCAGTACGTC.

The CDR3 DNA is TGTGCCAGCAGTGAAGGATGGAACAGTGGAGAAAAACTGTTTTTT. This translates into CASSEGWNSGEKLFF. V is TRBV2 and J is TRBJ1-4; D is uncertain. Trimming took 1 base from V and 8 from J, leaving 14 bases between them. Per germline, CDR1 SNHLY and CDR2 FYNNEI. CDR3 length: 15 residues.

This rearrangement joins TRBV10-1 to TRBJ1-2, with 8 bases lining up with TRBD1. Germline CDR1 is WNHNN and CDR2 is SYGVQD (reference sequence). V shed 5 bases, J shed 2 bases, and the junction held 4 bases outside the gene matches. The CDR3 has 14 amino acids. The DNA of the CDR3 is TGCGCCAGCAGTCCAGGGGGCTTGAACTATGGCTACACCTTC. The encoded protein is CASSPGGLNYGYTF.

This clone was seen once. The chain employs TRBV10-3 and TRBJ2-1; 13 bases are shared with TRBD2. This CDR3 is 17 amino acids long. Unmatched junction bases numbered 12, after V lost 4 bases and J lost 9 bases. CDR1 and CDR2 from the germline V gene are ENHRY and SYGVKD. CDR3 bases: TGTGCCATCAGTGGGACTAGCGGGGGACCGAGGAAATTTGAGCAGTTCTTC. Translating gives CAISGTSGGPRKFEQFF.

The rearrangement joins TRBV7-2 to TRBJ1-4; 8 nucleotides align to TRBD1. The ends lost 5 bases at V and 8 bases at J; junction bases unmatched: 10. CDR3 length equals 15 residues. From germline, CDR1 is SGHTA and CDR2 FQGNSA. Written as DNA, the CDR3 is TGTGCCAGCAGCCTCATCCAGGGGGCGGGGGAAAAACTGTTTTTT. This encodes CASSLIQGAGEKLFF.

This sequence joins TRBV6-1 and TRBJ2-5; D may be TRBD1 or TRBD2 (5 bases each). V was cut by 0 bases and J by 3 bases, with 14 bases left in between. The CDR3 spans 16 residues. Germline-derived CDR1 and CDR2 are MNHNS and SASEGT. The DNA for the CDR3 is TGTGCCAGCAGTGAAGCGCAGGAGTGGGGGAAAGAGACCCAGTACTTC. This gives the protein CASSEAQEWGKETQYF.

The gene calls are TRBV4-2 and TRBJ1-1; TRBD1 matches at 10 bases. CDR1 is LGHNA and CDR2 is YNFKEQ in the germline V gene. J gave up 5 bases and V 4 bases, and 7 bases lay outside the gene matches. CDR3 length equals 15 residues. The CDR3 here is CASSPGQGEDTEAFF. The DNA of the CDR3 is TGTGCCAGCAGCCCCGGACAGGGGGAAGATACTGAAGCTTTCTTT.

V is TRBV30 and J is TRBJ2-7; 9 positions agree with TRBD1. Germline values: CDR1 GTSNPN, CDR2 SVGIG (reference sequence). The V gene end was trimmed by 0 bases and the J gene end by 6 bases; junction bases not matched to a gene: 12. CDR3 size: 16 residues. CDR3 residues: CAWSVLFGQGKGEQYF. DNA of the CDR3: TGTGCCTGGAGTGTACTGTTCGGACAGGGGAAGGGCGAGCAGTACTTC.

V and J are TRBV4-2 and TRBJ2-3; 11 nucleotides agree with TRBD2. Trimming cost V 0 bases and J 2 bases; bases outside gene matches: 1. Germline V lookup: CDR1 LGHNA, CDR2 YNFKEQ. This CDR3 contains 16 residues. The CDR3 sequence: CASSQDSGGATDTQYF. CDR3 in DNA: TGTGCCAGCAGCCAAGATAGCGGGGGGGCCACAGATACGCAGTATTTT.

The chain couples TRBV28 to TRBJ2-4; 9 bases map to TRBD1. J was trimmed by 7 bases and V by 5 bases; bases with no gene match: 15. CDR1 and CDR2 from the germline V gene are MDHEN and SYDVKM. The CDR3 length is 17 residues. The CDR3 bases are TGTGCCAGCAGTAGGACAGGGGCAAACCCCTATAGGAACATTCAGTACTTC. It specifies CASSRTGANPYRNIQYF.

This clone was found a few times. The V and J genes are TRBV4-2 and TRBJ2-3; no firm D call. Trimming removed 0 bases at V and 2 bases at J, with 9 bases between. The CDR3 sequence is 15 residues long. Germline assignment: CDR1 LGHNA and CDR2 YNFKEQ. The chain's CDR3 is CASSQDAGDTDTQYF. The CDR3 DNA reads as TGTGCCAGCAGCCAAGATGCTGGAGACACAGATACGCAGTATTTT.

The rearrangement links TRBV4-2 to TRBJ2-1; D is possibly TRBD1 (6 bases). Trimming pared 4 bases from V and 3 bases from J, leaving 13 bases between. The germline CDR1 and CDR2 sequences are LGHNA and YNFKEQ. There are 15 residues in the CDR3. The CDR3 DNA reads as TGTGCCAGCAGCCTAGGGGGAACTAGCTACAATGAGCAGTTCTTC. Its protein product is CASSLGGTSYNEQFF.

The CDR3 here is CASSLEGGGISGNTIYF. The CDR3 DNA reads TGTGCCAGCAGCTTGGAGGGAGGCGGTATTTCTGGAAACACCATATATTTT. The chain has TRBV5-4 and TRBJ1-3; D gene unclear. Germline CDR1 reads SGHNT; CDR2 reads YYREEE (reference sequence). The V end was cut by 0 bases, the J end by 1 base, with 14 bases between. The CDR3 contains 17 residues.